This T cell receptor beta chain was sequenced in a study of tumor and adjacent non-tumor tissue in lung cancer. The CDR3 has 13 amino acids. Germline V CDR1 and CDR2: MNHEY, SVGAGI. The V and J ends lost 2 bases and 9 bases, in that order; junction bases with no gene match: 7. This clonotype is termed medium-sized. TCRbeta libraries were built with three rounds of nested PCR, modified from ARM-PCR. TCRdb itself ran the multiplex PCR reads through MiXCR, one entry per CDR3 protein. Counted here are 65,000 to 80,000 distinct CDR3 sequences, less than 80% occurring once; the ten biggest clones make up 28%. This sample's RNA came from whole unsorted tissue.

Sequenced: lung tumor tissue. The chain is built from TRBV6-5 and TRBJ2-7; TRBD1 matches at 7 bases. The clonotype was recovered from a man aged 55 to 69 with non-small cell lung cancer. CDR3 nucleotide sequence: TGTGCCAGCAGTTACAGCCGGGACAGTGGGCAGTACTTC. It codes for CASSYSRDSGQYF.